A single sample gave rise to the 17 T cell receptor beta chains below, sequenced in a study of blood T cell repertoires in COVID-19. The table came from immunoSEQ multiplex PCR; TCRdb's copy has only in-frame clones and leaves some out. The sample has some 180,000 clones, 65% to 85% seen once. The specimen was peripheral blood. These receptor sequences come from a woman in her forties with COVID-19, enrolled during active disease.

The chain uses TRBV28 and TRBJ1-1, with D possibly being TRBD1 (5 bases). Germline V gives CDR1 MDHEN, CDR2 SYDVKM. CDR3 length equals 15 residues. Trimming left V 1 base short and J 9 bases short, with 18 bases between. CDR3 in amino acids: CASSLSWTTFVQAFF. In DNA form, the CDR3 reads TGTGCCAGCAGTTTATCTTGGACAACCTTTGTCCAAGCTTTCTTT.

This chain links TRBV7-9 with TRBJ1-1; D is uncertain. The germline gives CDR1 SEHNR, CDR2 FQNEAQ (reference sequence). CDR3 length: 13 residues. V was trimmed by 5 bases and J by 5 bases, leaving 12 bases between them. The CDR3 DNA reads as TGTGCCAGCAGCGCGGGAGGAGGGACTGAAGCTTTCTTT. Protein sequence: CASSAGGGTEAFF.

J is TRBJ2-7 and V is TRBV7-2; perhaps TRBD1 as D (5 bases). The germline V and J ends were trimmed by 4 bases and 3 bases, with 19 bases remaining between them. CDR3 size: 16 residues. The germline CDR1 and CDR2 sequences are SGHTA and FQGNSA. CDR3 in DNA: TGTGCCAGCAGCTCCCCGACAGCCCTGAACGACTACGAGCAGTACTTC. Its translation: CASSSPTALNDYEQYF.

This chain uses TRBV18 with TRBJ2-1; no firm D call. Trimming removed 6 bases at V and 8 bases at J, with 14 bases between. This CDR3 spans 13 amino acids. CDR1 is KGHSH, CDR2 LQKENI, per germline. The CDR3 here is CASSPQRPDEQFF. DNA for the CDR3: TGTGCCAGCTCCCCCCAGCGTCCGGATGAGCAGTTCTTC.

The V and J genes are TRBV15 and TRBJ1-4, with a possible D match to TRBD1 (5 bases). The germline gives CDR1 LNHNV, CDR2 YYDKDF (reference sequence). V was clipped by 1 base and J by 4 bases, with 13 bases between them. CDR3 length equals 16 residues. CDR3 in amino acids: CATSRVLDSFNEKLFF. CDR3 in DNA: TGTGCCACCAGCAGAGTACTTGACAGCTTTAATGAAAAACTGTTTTTT.

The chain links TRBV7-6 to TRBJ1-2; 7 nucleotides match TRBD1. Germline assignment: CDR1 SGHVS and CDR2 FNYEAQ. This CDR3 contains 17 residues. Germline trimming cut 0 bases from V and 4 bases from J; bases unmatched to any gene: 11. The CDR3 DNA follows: TGTGCCAGCAGCTTAGCGGGAGCGACAGGGCACTCCTATGGCTACACCTTC. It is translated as CASSLAGATGHSYGYTF. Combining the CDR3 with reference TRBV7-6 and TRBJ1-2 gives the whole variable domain GAGVSQSPRYKVTKRGQDVALRCDPISGHVSLYWYRQALGQGPEFLTYFNYEAQQDKSGLPNDRFSAERPEGSISTLTIQRTEQRDSAMYRCASSLAGATGHSYGYTFGSGTRLTVV.

The CDR3 sequence is CASRTGVSLYNSPLHF. The CDR3 DNA reads TGTGCCAGCAGAACAGGGGTCTCCCTGTATAATTCACCCCTCCACTTT. This rearrangement joins TRBV28 to TRBJ1-6, with TRBD1 matching 7 bases. The germline V gene encodes CDR1 MDHEN and CDR2 SYDVKM. V was pared by 6 bases and J by 4 bases, with 9 bases of the junction left unmatched. The CDR3 length is 16 residues.

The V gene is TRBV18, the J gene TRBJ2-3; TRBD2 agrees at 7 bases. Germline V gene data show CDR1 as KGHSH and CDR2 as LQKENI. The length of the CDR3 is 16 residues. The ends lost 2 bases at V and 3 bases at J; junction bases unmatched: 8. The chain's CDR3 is CASSPVAGEGTDTQYF. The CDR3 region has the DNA TGTGCCAGCTCACCAGTGGCGGGAGAAGGAACAGATACGCAGTATTTT.

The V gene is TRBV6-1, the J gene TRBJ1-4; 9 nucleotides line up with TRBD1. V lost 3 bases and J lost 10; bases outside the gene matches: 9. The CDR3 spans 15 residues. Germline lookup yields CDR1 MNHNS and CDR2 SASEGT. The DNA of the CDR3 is TGTGCCAGCAGTGATGGCGGGACAGGGAGGGGAAAACTGTTTTTT. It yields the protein CASSDGGTGRGKLFF.

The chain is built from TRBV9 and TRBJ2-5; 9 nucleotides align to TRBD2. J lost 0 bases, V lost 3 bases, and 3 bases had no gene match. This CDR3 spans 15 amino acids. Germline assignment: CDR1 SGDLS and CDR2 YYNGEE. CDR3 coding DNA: TGTGCCAGCAGCGCTAGCGGGGCGTACCAAGAGACCCAGTACTTC. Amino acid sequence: CASSASGAYQETQYF.

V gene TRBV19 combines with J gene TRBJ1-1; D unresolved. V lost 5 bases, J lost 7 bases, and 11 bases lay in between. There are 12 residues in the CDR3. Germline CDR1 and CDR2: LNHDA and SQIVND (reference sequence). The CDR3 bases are TGTGCCAGTAGTGCAGGTACCCTTGAAGCTTTCTTT. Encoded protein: CASSAGTLEAFF.

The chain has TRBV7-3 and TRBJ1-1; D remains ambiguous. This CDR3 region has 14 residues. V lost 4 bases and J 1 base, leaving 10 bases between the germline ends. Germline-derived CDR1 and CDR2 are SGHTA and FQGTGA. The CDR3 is CASSSPEWNTEAFF. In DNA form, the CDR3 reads TGTGCCAGCAGCTCTCCCGAGTGGAACACTGAAGCTTTCTTT.

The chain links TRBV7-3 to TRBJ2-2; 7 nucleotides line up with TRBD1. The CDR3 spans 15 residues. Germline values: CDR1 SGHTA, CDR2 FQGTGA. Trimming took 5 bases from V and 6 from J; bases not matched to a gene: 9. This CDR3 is CASSPTGASAGELFF. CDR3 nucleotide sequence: TGTGCCAGCAGCCCAACAGGGGCGAGCGCCGGGGAGCTGTTTTTT.

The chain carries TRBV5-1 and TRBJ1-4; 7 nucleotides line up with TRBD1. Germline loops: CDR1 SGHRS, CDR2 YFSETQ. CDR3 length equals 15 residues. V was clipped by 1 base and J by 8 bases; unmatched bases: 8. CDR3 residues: CASSLRSGTVEKLFF. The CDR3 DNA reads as TGCGCCAGCAGCTTGAGATCAGGGACAGTCGAAAAACTGTTTTTT.

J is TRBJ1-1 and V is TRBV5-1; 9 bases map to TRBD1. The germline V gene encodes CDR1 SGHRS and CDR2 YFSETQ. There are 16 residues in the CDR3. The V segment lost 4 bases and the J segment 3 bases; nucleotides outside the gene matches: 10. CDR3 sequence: CASSRTGVRGYTEAFF. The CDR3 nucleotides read TGCGCCAGCAGCCGGACAGGGGTGAGAGGGTACACTGAAGCTTTCTTT.

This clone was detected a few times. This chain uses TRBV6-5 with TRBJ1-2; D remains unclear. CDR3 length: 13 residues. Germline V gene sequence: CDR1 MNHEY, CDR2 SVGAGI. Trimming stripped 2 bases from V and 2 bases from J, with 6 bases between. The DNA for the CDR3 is TGTGCCAGCAGTTACGCCCGGAACTATGGCTACACCTTC. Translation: CASSYARNYGYTF.

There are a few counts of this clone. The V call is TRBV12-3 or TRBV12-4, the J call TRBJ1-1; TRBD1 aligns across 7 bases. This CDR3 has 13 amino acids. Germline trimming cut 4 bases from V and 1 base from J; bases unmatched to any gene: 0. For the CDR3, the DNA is TGTGCCAGCAGTTGGGACAGGAACACTGAAGCTTTCTTT. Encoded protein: CASSWDRNTEAFF.